The TCR beta chain under discussion was sequenced for a study of blood T cells in healthy people across ages. About the research overall: About one barcoded beta molecule was captured per two T cells (by template switching).

Germline CDR1 is SGDLS and CDR2 is YYNGEE. V lost 4 bases and J lost 10, with 22 bases in between. The length of the CDR3 is 15 residues. Together with a sample-barcoded 5' primer, a J-beta primer mix was included in a second PCR lasting roughly 6 to 12 cycles. The authors tagged each cDNA molecule using a template-switch adaptor with 12 random nucleotides. Using its own MiXCR run on the 5' RACE reads, TCRdb lists one record per CDR3 protein. Of about 1.8 million distinct CDR3 sequences in the sample, 40% to 55% are singletons; the top ten hold around 2.1%. The sample taken for sequencing was blood. V and J are TRBV9 and TRBJ2-3, with D perhaps matching TRBD1 (5 bases). The TCR sequence derives from a woman aged 40-49 years in good health. The CDR3 is CASSPQLGHLRAQYF. The CDR3 nucleotides read TGTGCCAGCAGCCCACAACTGGGGCACCTACGAGCGCAGTATTTT.